These 29 T cell receptor beta chains came from one sample sequenced in a study of cytomegalovirus exposure and HLA in healthy donors. The PCR contained 60 Vbeta and 13 Jbeta primers. Measured with immunoSEQ multiplex PCR; TCRdb has only the in-frame clones, and not every one. The data show about 140,000 clones, 76% seen once. Sample: PBMCs. The receptors stem from a man aged 40-55 years in good health and CMV-seronegative.

As to this clone: One end of the junction fails to match germline, which may point to a read error. This chain links TRBV4-3 with TRBJ2-7, with TRBD1 as a possible D gene (5 bases). CDR1 and CDR2 from the germline V gene are LGHNA and YSLEER. This CDR3 has 16 amino acids. For the CDR3, the DNA is TGCGCCAGCAGCCAAGAAAGGGGCACCGGTGGCGGAATTCAGGACTTC. Its translation: CASSQERGTGGGIQDF.

The genes are TRBV7-8 and TRBJ2-2; no reliable D call. CDR1 is SGHVS, CDR2 FQNEAQ, per germline. V was cut by 2 bases and J by 1 base, with 11 bases left in between. This CDR3 has 16 amino acids. The CDR3 DNA reads TGTGCCAGCAGCTTAACGTCCGGTATGAACACCGGGGAGCTGTTTTTT. It codes for CASSLTSGMNTGELFF.

The table lists this clone with a few counts. This rearrangement joins TRBV2 to TRBJ1-4; no firm D call. Germline V lookup: CDR1 SNHLY, CDR2 FYNNEI. The length of the CDR3 is 12 residues. V gave up 7 bases and J gave up 3 bases, with 6 bases separating them. The CDR3 nucleotides are TGTGCCAGCATCCAATCTAATGAAAAACTGTTTTTT. Its translation is CASIQSNEKLFF.

The genes are TRBV25-1 and TRBJ2-1, with a tentative D call TRBD2 (6 bases). This CDR3 is built from 15 residues. V lost 1 base and J 3 bases, leaving 10 bases between the germline ends. Germline V CDR1 and CDR2: MGHDK, SYGVNS. CDR3 nucleotide sequence: TGTGCCAGCAGTGAATCCGCGGGGCACTACAATGAGCAGTTCTTC. Translation gives CASSESAGHYNEQFF.

The chain is built from TRBV5-4 and TRBJ2-3, with 7 nucleotides matching TRBD2. Per the germline V gene, CDR1 is SGHNT and CDR2 is YYREEE (reference sequence). CDR3 size: 16 residues. V lost 1 base to trimming and J lost 5 bases; unmatched junction nucleotides: 10. CDR3 in amino acids: CASSLRLRGRGDTQYF. The CDR3, as DNA: TGTGCCAGCAGCTTGAGGTTGCGGGGGAGGGGAGATACGCAGTATTTT. Variable domain in full (rest from reference TRBV5-4 and TRBJ2-3): ETGVTQSPTHLIKTRGQQVTLRCSSQSGHNTVSWYQQALGQGPQFIFQYYREEENGRGNFPPRFSGLQFPNYSSELNVNALELDDSALYLCASSLRLRGRGDTQYFGPGTRLTVL.

This clone was counted a single time. The J gene is TRBJ1-1, the V gene TRBV2, with 7 nucleotides matching TRBD1. V shed 8 bases and J 1 base; nucleotides not matched to a gene: 7. The CDR3 covers 14 residues. Germline CDR1 reads SNHLY; CDR2 reads FYNNEI. The CDR3 here is CASGETGRNTEAFF. The CDR3 DNA reads as TGTGCCAGCGGAGAGACAGGGAGGAACACTGAAGCTTTCTTT.

V gene TRBV7-9 combines with J gene TRBJ1-1, with 10 bases identical to TRBD1. Germline V CDR1 and CDR2: SEHNR, FQNEAQ (reference sequence). After removal of 5 bases from V and 8 bases from J, the junction contained 2 bases not matched to a gene. The CDR3 runs to 12 residues. The CDR3 DNA sequence: TGTGCCAGCAGCCGGGACAGGGGCGAAGCTTTCTTT. It specifies CASSRDRGEAFF.

V gene TRBV19 combines with J gene TRBJ1-5; 11 bases are shared with TRBD1. The CDR3 extends over 20 amino acids. Per the germline V gene, CDR1 is LNHDA and CDR2 is SQIVND (reference sequence). The V segment lost 2 bases and the J segment 0 bases; nucleotides outside the gene matches: 12. The CDR3 coding sequence is TGTGCCAGTAGTATAAGAGGGCCGGACAGGGGGCGTTTTAGCAATCAGCCCCAGCATTTT. Translated, it gives CASSIRGPDRGRFSNQPQHF.

This clone was seen once. V and J are TRBV5-1 and TRBJ2-5; 7 bases agree with TRBD1. This CDR3 is built from 14 residues. Germline CDR1 is SGHRS and CDR2 is YFSETQ. J lost 3 bases, V lost 3 bases, and 5 bases had no gene match. DNA of the CDR3: TGCGCCAGCAGCTCGGGACAGCCTGAAGAGACCCAGTACTTC. Its translation: CASSSGQPEETQYF.

This chain joins TRBV30 and TRBJ2-7, with TRBD1 identical over 10 bases. CDR1 is GTSNPN and CDR2 is SVGIG in the germline V gene (reference sequence). The V segment lost 3 bases and the J segment 1 base; nucleotides outside the gene matches: 9. The CDR3 sequence is 16 residues long. The DNA for the CDR3 is TGTGCCTGGAGGAGGACAGGGGGAATAAAATCCTACGAGCAGTACTTC. This encodes CAWRRTGGIKSYEQYF.

The V gene is TRBV29-1, the J gene TRBJ2-1; the match to TRBD2 covers 7 bases. V dropped 4 bases and J dropped 6; count of bases not matched to a gene: 9. Germline CDR1 and CDR2: SQVTM and ANQGSEA. The CDR3 has 14 residues. CDR3 DNA sequence: TGCAGCGTTGCCCAATACAGCGGGGCCAATGAGCAGTTCTTC. Translating gives CSVAQYSGANEQFF.

In this sample, this clone turned up once. This chain connects TRBV4-1 to TRBJ2-7; D not resolved. The CDR3 consists of 14 residues. Trimming cost V 4 bases and J 2 bases, with 12 bases left between them. Germline assignment: CDR1 MGHRA and CDR2 YSYEKL. CDR3 residues: CASSRPQVPYEQYF. CDR3 in DNA: TGCGCCAGCAGCCGACCGCAGGTACCCTACGAGCAGTACTTC.

The rearrangement uses TRBV27 and TRBJ2-5; 13 bases are a match to TRBD2. Per germline, CDR1 MNHEY and CDR2 SMNVEV (reference sequence). The CDR3 has 14 residues. Unmatched junction bases numbered 4, after V lost 5 bases and J lost 7 bases. CDR3 amino acids: CASSILAGGVTQYF. CDR3 bases: TGTGCCAGCAGTATACTAGCGGGAGGGGTGACCCAGTACTTC.

This chain connects TRBV20-1 to TRBJ2-3; no definite D call. The CDR3 consists of 11 residues. Germline V lookup: CDR1 DFQATT, CDR2 SNEGSKA (reference sequence). V lost 1 base and J lost 6, with 5 bases in between. DNA of the CDR3: TGCAGTGCTAGAGCACGGGATACGCAGTATTTT. As protein: CSARARDTQYF.

This CDR3 is CASSPEDRVTFF. Here the CDR3 DNA reads TGTGCCAGCAGCCCAGAGGACAGGGTAACTTTCTTT. The chain joins TRBV7-9 to TRBJ1-1; TRBD1 matches 8 bases. The germline V gene encodes CDR1 SEHNR and CDR2 FQNEAQ (reference sequence). The trim removed 5 bases at V and 12 bases at J, leaving 8 bases unmatched. The CDR3 is 12 amino acids.

The chain combines TRBV2 with TRBJ2-3, with no clear D. This CDR3 has 14 residues. Germline CDR1 is SNHLY and CDR2 is FYNNEI. Trimming removed 4 bases at V and 2 bases at J, with 10 bases between. Written as DNA, the CDR3 is TGTGCCAGCAGTGGTAACAGATACACAGATACGCAGTATTTT. This gives the protein CASSGNRYTDTQYF.

In this sample, this clone turned up a few times. The gene calls are TRBV10-3 and TRBJ1-6; 8 bases are a match to TRBD1. Unmatched junction bases numbered 4, after V lost 5 bases and J lost 10 bases. The CDR3 consists of 13 residues. Germline V gene lookup returns CDR1 ENHRY and CDR2 SYGVKD. The CDR3 nucleotides read TGTGCCATCAGTTCAGGGGGCGTATCACCCCTCCACTTT. Protein sequence: CAISSGGVSPLHF.

The CDR3 spells CASSQGGEKLFF. The CDR3 nucleotides read TGCGCCAGCAGCCAGGGGGGGGAAAAACTGTTTTTT. The gene calls are TRBV4-3 and TRBJ1-4, with a tentative D call TRBD1 (5 bases). CDR1 LGHNA and CDR2 YSLEER come from the germline V gene. The CDR3 has 12 residues. Trimming removed 3 bases at V and 8 bases at J, with 7 bases between.

The chain employs TRBV11-2 and TRBJ1-5, with D maybe TRBD1 (6 bases). Germline V lookup: CDR1 SGHAT, CDR2 FQNNGV. The CDR3 loop spans 13 amino acids. Trimming stripped 1 base from V and 5 bases from J, with 6 bases between. The CDR3 bases are TGTGCCAGCAGCTTAGGGACAGATCAGCCCCAGCATTTT. This encodes CASSLGTDQPQHF.

The V and J genes are TRBV30 and TRBJ2-3, with 9 bases matching TRBD1. This CDR3 is 14 amino acids long. Germline V gene sequence: CDR1 GTSNPN, CDR2 SVGIG (reference sequence). Losses at the gene ends were 2 bases for V and 4 bases for J; bases not matched to a gene: 4. The DNA for the CDR3 is TGTGCCTGGAGTCGTCGACAGGGGGCAGATACGCAGTATTTT. It yields the protein CAWSRRQGADTQYF.

The rearrangement joins TRBV11-2 to TRBJ2-7; 9 positions agree with TRBD2. There are 14 residues in the CDR3. Trimming at V came to 6 bases and at J to 2 bases, leaving 5 bases not matched to a gene. Per the germline V gene, CDR1 is SGHAT and CDR2 is FQNNGV. The CDR3 nucleotides read TGTGCCAGCAGGCCTCTAGCGGGGACCTACGAGCAGTACTTC. This sequence encodes CASRPLAGTYEQYF.

The V call is TRBV27, the J call TRBJ1-2; 8 nucleotides align to TRBD1. The length of the CDR3 is 13 residues. V shed 5 bases, J shed 6 bases, and the junction held 5 bases outside the gene matches. Germline CDR1 and CDR2: MNHEY and SMNVEV (reference sequence). CDR3 in amino acids: CASSPGGANGYTF. The CDR3 DNA follows: TGTGCCAGCAGTCCAGGGGGCGCGAATGGCTACACCTTC.

The genes are TRBV4-1 and TRBJ2-7; D might be TRBD1 (6 bases). There are 15 residues in the CDR3. The V gene's germline CDR1 is MGHRA and CDR2 YSYEKL. Trimming pared 4 bases from V and 3 bases from J, leaving 16 bases between. Here the CDR3 DNA reads TGCGCCAGCAGCCTCCTTTTGGGACACTACTACGAGCAGTACTTC. It translates to CASSLLLGHYYEQYF.

V is TRBV19 and J is TRBJ2-7; D not certain. The CDR3 has 11 amino acids. The germline CDR1 and CDR2 sequences are LNHDA and SQIVND (reference sequence). Deletions cut 6 bases from V and 4 bases from J, with 7 bases between. The CDR3 reads CASRSTYEQYF. The CDR3 nucleotides are TGTGCCAGTAGGTCGACATACGAGCAGTACTTC.

The chain joins TRBV7-8 to TRBJ1-4; 9 bases line up with TRBD1. The germline V gene encodes CDR1 SGHVS and CDR2 FQNEAQ. The junction had 14 bases not matched to a gene; V was cut back by 1 base and J by 8 bases. The CDR3 is 18 residues long. CDR3 residues: CASSLVSGQGVSGEKLFF. DNA of the CDR3: TGTGCCAGCAGCTTAGTTTCGGGACAGGGAGTTAGCGGGGAAAAACTGTTTTTT.

The chain has TRBV7-9 and TRBJ2-1; D is possibly TRBD1 (6 bases). CDR1 and CDR2 (germline): SEHNR, FQNEAQ (reference sequence). V lost 1 base and J 2 bases, leaving 9 bases between the germline ends. The CDR3 has 15 residues. In nucleotides, the CDR3 is TGTGCCAGCAGCTTAGTTCAGGGGACCTACAATGAGCAGTTCTTC. Protein product: CASSLVQGTYNEQFF.

This sequence joins TRBV30 and TRBJ1-5, with a weak D call TRBD1 (5 bases). The CDR3 loop spans 13 amino acids. CDR1 and CDR2 from the germline V gene are GTSNPN and SVGIG (reference sequence). V lost 0 bases, J lost 5 bases, and 8 bases lay in between. CDR3 nucleotide sequence: TGTGCCTGGAGTGTACGGGGGGATCAGCCCCAGCATTTT. The encoded protein is CAWSVRGDQPQHF.

The chain uses TRBV7-9 and TRBJ2-7; TRBD2 matches at 7 bases. Germline V CDR1 and CDR2: SEHNR, FQNEAQ (reference sequence). The junction had 7 bases not matched to a gene; V was cut back by 1 base and J by 4 bases. The CDR3 consists of 15 residues. CDR3 sequence reads: CASSLEGGSLYEQYF. Written as DNA, the CDR3 is TGTGCCAGCAGCTTAGAGGGCGGGAGCCTTTACGAGCAGTACTTC.

The rearrangement links TRBV7-9 to TRBJ1-1, with unresolved D. This CDR3 has 14 residues. The germline CDR1 and CDR2 sequences are SEHNR and FQNEAQ (reference sequence). The V and J ends lost 5 bases and 3 bases respectively, with 13 bases between them. CDR3 DNA: TGTGCCAGCAGCCCCCAGATGGAGGACACTGAAGCTTTCTTT. Translation gives CASSPQMEDTEAFF. Drawing the rest from reference TRBV7-9 and TRBJ1-1, the complete variable domain is DTGVSQNPRHKITKRGQNVTFRCDPISEHNRLYWYRQTLGQGPEFLTYFQNEAQLEKSRLLSDRFSAERPKGSFSTLEIQRTEQGDSAMYLCASSPQMEDTEAFFGQGTRLTVV.